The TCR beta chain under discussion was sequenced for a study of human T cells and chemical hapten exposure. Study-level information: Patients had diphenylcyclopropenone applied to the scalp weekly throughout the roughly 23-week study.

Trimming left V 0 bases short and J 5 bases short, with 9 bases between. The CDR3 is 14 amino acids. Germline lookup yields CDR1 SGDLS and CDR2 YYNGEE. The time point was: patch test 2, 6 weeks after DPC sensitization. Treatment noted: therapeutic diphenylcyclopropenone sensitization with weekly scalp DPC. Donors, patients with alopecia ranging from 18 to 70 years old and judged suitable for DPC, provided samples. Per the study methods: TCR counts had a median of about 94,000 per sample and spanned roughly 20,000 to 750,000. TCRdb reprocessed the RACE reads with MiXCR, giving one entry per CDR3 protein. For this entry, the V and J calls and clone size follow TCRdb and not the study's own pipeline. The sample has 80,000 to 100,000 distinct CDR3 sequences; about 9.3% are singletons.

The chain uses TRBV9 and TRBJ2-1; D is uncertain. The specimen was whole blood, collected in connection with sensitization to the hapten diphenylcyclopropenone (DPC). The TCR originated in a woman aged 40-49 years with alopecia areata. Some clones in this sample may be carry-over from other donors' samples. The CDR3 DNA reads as TGTGCCAGCAGCGTAGCTGTCCCGAACAATGAGCAGTTCTTC. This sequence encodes CASSVAVPNNEQFF.